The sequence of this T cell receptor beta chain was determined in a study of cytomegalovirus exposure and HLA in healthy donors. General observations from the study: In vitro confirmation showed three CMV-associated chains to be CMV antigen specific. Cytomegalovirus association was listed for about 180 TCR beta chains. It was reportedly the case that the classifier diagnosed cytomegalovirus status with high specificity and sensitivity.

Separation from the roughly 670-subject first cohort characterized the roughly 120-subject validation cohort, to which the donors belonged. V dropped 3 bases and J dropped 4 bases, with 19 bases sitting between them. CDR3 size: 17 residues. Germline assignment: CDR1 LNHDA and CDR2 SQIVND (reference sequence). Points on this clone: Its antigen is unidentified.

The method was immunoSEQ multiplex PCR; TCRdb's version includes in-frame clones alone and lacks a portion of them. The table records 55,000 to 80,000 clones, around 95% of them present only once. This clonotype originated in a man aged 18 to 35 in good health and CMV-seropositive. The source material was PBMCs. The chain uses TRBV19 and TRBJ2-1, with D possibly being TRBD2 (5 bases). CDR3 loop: CASSIFGASGAYNEQFF. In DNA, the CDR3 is TGTGCCAGTAGTATTTTCGGAGCCAGCGGAGCTTACAATGAGCAGTTCTTC.